This TCR beta chain was recorded in a study of cytomegalovirus exposure and HLA in healthy donors (dated by TCRdb to 2016 to 2017). Regarding the study in general: An earlier analysis of some 600 of the donors reported about 260 Gb of sequence data and 117 million unique TCR beta sequences obtained from about 179 million T cells. HLA typing covered class I and class II loci at four-digit resolution. On average, around 230,000 unique TCR beta nucleotide sequences were sequenced per donor among a few hundred genotyped donors of the cohort, with 15% to 20% of those sequences being non-productive. The number of donors typed differed by locus, with 629-630 for A, B, C, DRB1 and DQB1, over 500 for DQA1, about 610 for DPA1, and some 470 for DPB1. To decide whether each TCR beta V gene segment behaved as functional or pseudogenic, an earlier analysis of some 540 of the donors relied on high-throughput TCR beta sequencing. Roughly 290 gigabases of sequencing data and around 80 million unique TCR sequences made up an early release that covered approximately 620 HLA-typed donors. A later analysis re-analyzed previously published TCR beta repertoires from several hundred donors and added high-resolution HLA genotyping to study TCR occurrence patterns. The genetic ancestry cluster associated with self-reported Caucasian donors included approximately 85% of the roughly 380 genotyped donors. A few DR-DQ haplotypes were treated as single units for association and clustering because of strong linkage in the cohort. The study aimed to test whether signatures of past pathogen exposure could be identified by cataloging public T cell receptors. Genome-wide SNP genotypes for about 55% of the roughly 670 donors were used in a later genetic analysis, which treated that subset as a discovery cohort. All discovery cohort repertoires had been generated on a single sequencing platform. The T cell repertoires of under 700 subjects were profiled by immunosequencing and related to cytomegalovirus serostatus. Besides the first cohort of more than 650 subjects, a separate validation cohort made up of over 95 different subjects was used. Donor age, sex, ethnicity and CMV serostatus were compiled alongside the repertoire data. The study combined high-throughput TCR immunosequencing, statistical association of individual TCRs with disease status, and machine learning to predict cytomegalovirus infection status. Rather than using new phenotypic data, the later analysis identified candidate immune exposures from TCR beta sequences and from how often those sequences occurred across donors. General findings and caveats noted by the study authors: Assigning TCR associations to individual alleles was difficult when HLA alleles, especially DR and DQ, strongly co-occurred. Compared with the roughly 670-donor mean, donors in an Asian-associated ancestry cluster had fewer N-insertions in productive TCRs, according to a later genetic analysis. A group of highly shared sequence variants was considered likely to be a technical artifact of the sequencing pipeline. Because counts were too low, approximately 18 rarely observed V segments, including chromosome 9 orphons, were excluded from the earlier analysis of 500 to 700 of the donors. In a later analysis, the rate of TCR association differed among HLA loci, with DRB1 alleles having the most associated TCRs and HLA-C alleles having the fewest. Several of the top co-occurrence clusters appeared to be linked to parvovirus B19, influenza, CMV and Epstein-Barr virus, according to a later analysis. For the cohort, immune exposure information was limited to CMV serostatus. The 87-base-pair reads could not distinguish some IMGT-functional V segments, including TRBV6-2 and TRBV6-3, so those segments were excluded. The cohort was sequenced for TCR beta chains only, and without alpha or paired-chain data the features that could be detected were limited. A further reported finding was that TCR beta sequences accurately predicted the HLA-A and HLA-B alleles for most subjects in the first cohort. Correlated functional status among segregating V segments might be attributable to linkage disequilibrium, but an unknown experimental factor could not be ruled out. According to the authors, the approach could potentially be generalized to other disease states and immunological phenotypes. The study gave a list of 150 to 200 TCR beta chains associated with cytomegalovirus. In a later genetic analysis, a missense DCLRE1C variant was associated with V-gene and J-gene trimming of TCR beta chains, and the association was replicated in an independent cohort. Most TCR sequences were seen in very few donors, while some public TCRs were found in many individuals. Compared with equally common non-associated chains, HLA-associated TCR beta chains in a later analysis were more clonally expanded and had lower generation probabilities. In vitro tests confirmed that three of the cytomegalovirus-associated TCR beta chains recognize cytomegalovirus antigens. HLA typing was unavailable for some donors at each locus, so association tests used only the typed subset. The presence/absence analyses assumed that sequencing depth was roughly uniform across donors, and that assumption may not be true. An earlier analysis of approximately 590 of the donors showed that most TCR beta V segments appeared in productive rearrangements either about 87% or about 30% of the time, which broadly matched IMGT annotations. A later analysis found that most CMV-associated TCR beta chains appeared HLA-restricted, with HLA associations seemingly driven largely by CMV exposure. At a false discovery rate of 0.05, a later analysis linked 16,951 TCR beta sequences to specific HLA alleles. Cytomegalovirus status was reported to be diagnosed by the classifier with high specificity and sensitivity in both the original and validation cohorts.

Measured from the cysteine to the phenylalanine, the CDR3 is 15 residues long. The retained sequence is limited to the CDR3, 45 bases, with the frame set at the first base. The germline V gene gives CDR1 as SGHAT and CDR2 as FQNNGV. V and J are truncated by 5 bases and 3 bases respectively, leaving an intervening sequence of 13 bases. In total, over 600 healthy bone marrow donors made up the cohort. Cohort members were all nominally healthy when sampled, although unrecorded immune exposures were likely present. The donor tested CMV seropositive, placing the donor among the 250 to 300 seropositive members of the cohort. Every donor gave a peripheral blood sample, and the peripheral blood mononuclear cells from that sample were used for TCR beta sequencing. The Qiagen DNeasy Blood Extraction Kit was used to extract genomic DNA from the blood cell samples. A word on this clone: This clone's antigen is unknown. No much larger clone is present one base from it, and per-base qualities are unavailable.

Library prep was done by the immunoSEQ multiplex PCR assay. The multiplex PCR relied on a mix of 60 forward primers for TCR Vbeta segments and 13 reverse primers for TCR Jbeta segments. A multiplex PCR assay on genomic DNA amplified the CDR3 region of rearranged TCR beta genes. The amplified TCR beta libraries were sequenced on the Illumina HiSeq System as 87-base-pair reads. Per the original workflow: In a later analysis, roughly 80 million unique TCR beta chains were counted across the approximately 670 repertoires, and around 10 million of these chains were shared by at least two donors. Raw reads were error-corrected and collapsed into unique sequences by a nearest-neighbor algorithm in which closely related sequences were merged to remove PCR and sequencing errors. CDR3 sequences were aligned to IMGT reference sequences to assign V, D and J gene segments. Each retained sequence needed at least a six-nucleotide match to both a V gene segment and a J gene segment. A rearrangement counted as productive if the CDR3 had no stop codons and remained in frame with V and J, and every other rearrangement counted as non-productive. CDR3 was defined by IMGT convention, running from the second conserved V-encoded cysteine to the conserved J-encoded phenylalanine. Sequences without an unambiguous match to a single V gene segment were excluded from the earlier analysis of a few hundred of the donors. An earlier analysis of approximately 590 of the donors called V segments functional above 56.7% productive rearrangements and segregating when the between-donor standard deviation exceeded 5%. A statistical classification framework was developed to diagnose cytomegalovirus status using the catalog of TCR beta chain sequences. In a later analysis, TCR nucleotide sequences were compared against IMGT/GENE-DB human TR gene sequences so that V and J genes could be assigned. In a later analysis, CDR3 sequences and most-parsimonious VDJ recombination scenarios were assigned using the TCRdist pipeline. In a later analysis, every TCR beta chain was defined by the combination of its CDR3 amino acid sequence and its V-gene family, and reads without a unique V-gene family were dropped. A later analysis removed several hundred highly shared, low-generation-probability nucleotide sequences to deal with suspected cross-contamination and a sequencing artifact. In a later analysis, a clonal expansion index was calculated for each public chain from normalized within-repertoire ranks of inferred template counts. A later analysis computed generation probabilities with a VDJ recombination model fitted to out-of-frame rearrangements, and checked the results against IGoR. A later analysis scored TCR-TCR, TCR-HLA and TCR-CMV co-occurrence with hypergeometric tests, applying a repertoire-size bias correction to TCR pairs. False discovery rates were estimated in a later analysis by permuting HLA or CMV assignments 20 times. In a later analysis, co-occurring TCRs were grouped using DBSCAN, with TCRdist sequence similarity added in when clustering inside HLA-allele-positive subsets. Co-occurrence clustering excluded repertoires with fewer than 30,000 or more than 120,000 public chains, plus five with anomalous nucleotide sharing. TCRdb took this table from immuneACCESS and kept in-frame rearrangements with V and J called. Such tables lack part of the clones; where checked against another copy, unresolved V genes explain under half of the gap, and the rest is unexplained. V and J calls and clone size are those listed in that table; D and trimming were worked out from the DNA. In all, the sample holds about 110,000 clones, and roughly 70% of those were seen once. In total, the top ten clones hold approximately 10% of the sample.

This TCR was sampled from a man in his forties or fifties in good health and CMV-seropositive. Specimen: PBMCs. Recombination joined TRBV11-2 with TRBJ2-2; TRBD1 could be the D gene, as 5 bases match. This receptor carries the CDR3 CASSKGVGYTGELFF. Read as DNA, the sequence is TGTGCCAGCAGCAAAGGGGTCGGGTACACCGGGGAGCTGTTTTTT. The variable domain in full, with residues beyond the CDR3 obtained from the reference TRBV11-2 and TRBJ2-2 genes, is EAGVAQSPRYKIIEKRQSVAFWCNPISGHATLYWYQQILGQGPKLLIQFQNNGVVDDSQLPKDRFSAERLKGVDSTLKIQPAKLEDSAVYLCASSKGVGYTGELFFGEGSRLTVL.